This T cell receptor beta chain is drawn from a study of human T cells and chemical hapten exposure. Study information: Small volume differences among pooled libraries mainly caused per-sample TCR yield variation. Study results and caveats: Expanded TCRs created a significantly greater count of big CDR3 similarity clusters than controls did.

Separate cDNA molecules received unique molecular identifiers, which the library attached to them. Via MiXCR, TCRdb re-called the RACE reads, giving one row per CDR3 protein. The sample has 40,000 to 50,000 distinct CDR3 sequences; approximately 3.6% are singletons. This CDR3 region has 14 residues. Germline CDR1 is SGHNT and CDR2 is YYREEE (reference sequence). Unmatched junction bases numbered 5, after V lost 4 bases and J lost 3 bases. The time point: patch test 1, 2 weeks after DPC sensitization. Treatment: therapeutic diphenylcyclopropenone sensitization with weekly scalp DPC. The study extracted total RNA from unfractionated whole blood. Samples of blood were obtained prior to the application of each patch test. This clonotype was recorded at least ten times. Its matching antigen is unknown.

The chain recombines TRBV5-4 with TRBJ2-7, with 9 bases identical to TRBD2. This sample comprised whole blood, obtained in connection with sensitization to the hapten diphenylcyclopropenone (DPC). This TCR was recovered from a man between 45 and 60 years old with alopecia areata. Some clones in this sample may be carry-over from other donors' samples. The CDR3 DNA is TGTGCCAGCAGCCCGGGACTAGCAGTCTACGAGCAGTACTTC. It encodes CASSPGLAVYEQYF. Combining the CDR3 with reference TRBV5-4 and TRBJ2-7 gives the whole variable domain ETGVTQSPTHLIKTRGQQVTLRCSSQSGHNTVSWYQQALGQGPQFIFQYYREEENGRGNFPPRFSGLQFPNYSSELNVNALELDDSALYLCASSPGLAVYEQYFGPGTRLTVT.